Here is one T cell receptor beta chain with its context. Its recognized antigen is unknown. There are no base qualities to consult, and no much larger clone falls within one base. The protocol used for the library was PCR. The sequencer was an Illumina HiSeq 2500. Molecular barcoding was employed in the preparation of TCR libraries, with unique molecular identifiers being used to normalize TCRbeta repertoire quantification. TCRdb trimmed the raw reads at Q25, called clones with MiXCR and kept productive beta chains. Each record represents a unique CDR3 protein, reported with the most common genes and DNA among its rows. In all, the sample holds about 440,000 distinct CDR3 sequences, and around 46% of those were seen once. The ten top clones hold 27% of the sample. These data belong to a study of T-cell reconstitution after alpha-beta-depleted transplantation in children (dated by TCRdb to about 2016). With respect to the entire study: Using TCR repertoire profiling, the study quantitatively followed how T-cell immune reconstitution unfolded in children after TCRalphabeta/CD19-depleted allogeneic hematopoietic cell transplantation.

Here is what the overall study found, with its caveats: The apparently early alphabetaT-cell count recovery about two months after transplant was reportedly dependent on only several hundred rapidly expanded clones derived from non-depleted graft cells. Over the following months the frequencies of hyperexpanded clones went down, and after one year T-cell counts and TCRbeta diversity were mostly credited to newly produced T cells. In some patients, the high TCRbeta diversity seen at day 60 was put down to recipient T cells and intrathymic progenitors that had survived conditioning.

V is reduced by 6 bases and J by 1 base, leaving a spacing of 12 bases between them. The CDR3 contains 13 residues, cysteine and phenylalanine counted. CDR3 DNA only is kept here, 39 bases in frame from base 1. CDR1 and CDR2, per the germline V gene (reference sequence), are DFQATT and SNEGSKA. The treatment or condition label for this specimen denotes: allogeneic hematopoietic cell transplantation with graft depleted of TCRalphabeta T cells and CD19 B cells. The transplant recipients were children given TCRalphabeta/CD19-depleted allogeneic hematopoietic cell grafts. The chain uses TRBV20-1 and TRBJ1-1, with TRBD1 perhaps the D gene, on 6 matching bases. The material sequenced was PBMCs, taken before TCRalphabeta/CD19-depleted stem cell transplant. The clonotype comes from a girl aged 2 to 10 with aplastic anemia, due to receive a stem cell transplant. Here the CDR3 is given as CSAPGRGNTEAFF. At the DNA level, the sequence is TGCAGTGCCCCAGGCAGGGGGAACACTGAAGCTTTCTTT.